The table lists the clone carrying this T cell receptor (beta chain) with a few counts. Its antigen is unidentified. The source of the sample is a study of blood T cells in healthy people across ages. The study's findings and limits: With naive T cell percentage, TCR beta diversity showed a strong correlation. The unsorted PBMCs prevented any conclusive comparison of naive versus antigen-experienced cells.

Healthy Caucasians from Russia aged roughly 6 to 100 served as donors. Sample-barcoded 5' priming and a J-beta primer mix drove a second PCR of about 7 to 12 cycles. The study obtained at least 2.5 million CDR3-containing paired-end reads from every sample. TCRdb fed the 5' RACE reads into MiXCR, producing one record per CDR3 protein. The table records about 770,000 distinct CDR3 sequences, about 42% of them present only once. Germline V gives CDR1 SQVTM, CDR2 ANQGSEA. CDR3 length: 13 amino acids. Trimming took 4 bases from V and 1 from J, leaving 10 bases between them. The sequencing input was blood. The chain has TRBV29-1 and TRBJ1-1, with D unresolved. This sequence was found in a man aged 55 to 69 in good health. This CDR3 reads CSVARQANTEAFF. The CDR3 DNA reads TGCAGCGTTGCGCGGCAGGCGAACACTGAAGCTTTCTTT. Drawing the rest from reference TRBV29-1 and TRBJ1-1, the complete variable domain is SAVISQKPSRDICQRGTSLTIQCQVDSQVTMMFWYRQQPGQSLTLIATANQGSEATYESGFVIDKFPISRPNLTFSTLTVSNMSPEDSSIYLCSVARQANTEAFFGQGTRLTVV.